The clone carrying this T cell receptor (beta chain) was detected only once. This sample stems from a study of blood T cell repertoires in COVID-19. Study summary: The samples span acute and convalescent COVID-19 from the United States, Italy and Spain. In each case, the material was cDNA or gDNA derived from T cells, B-cell-depleted T cells, or PBMCs.

The ends lost 4 bases at V and 0 bases at J; junction bases unmatched: 4. Germline CDR1 and CDR2: LGHNA and YSLEER. This CDR3 comprises 16 residues. Per the authors' pipeline: For nucleated cells, counts were estimated from reference gene primer amplification. Data came from immunoSEQ multiplex PCR; TCRdb stores just in-frame clones and leaves some out. The V and J calls and clone size were taken over from that table, and D and trimming were inferred from the DNA. The sample has tens of thousands of clones; 88% are singletons. The receptor comes from a human donor in a cohort sampled during active COVID-19. The V gene is TRBV4-3, the J gene TRBJ2-3; 10 bases agree with TRBD1. Sequencing input: peripheral blood. Here the CDR3 reads CASSRQGAGSTDTQYF. In DNA, the CDR3 is TGCGCCAGCAGCCGACAGGGGGCGGGTAGCACAGATACGCAGTATTTT.